The present T cell receptor (beta chain) was sequenced within a study of CD4 T cells in relation to SARS-CoV-2 and coronaviruses. The length of the CDR3 is 14 residues. Trimming cost V 3 bases and J 3 bases, with 9 bases left between them. CDR1 is SGDLS and CDR2 is YYNGEE in the germline V gene. Repertoires were generated with immunoSEQ multiplex PCR, while TCRdb's copy carries only in-frame clones and drops some. The sample yields 35,000 or so clones, roughly 80% seen once. This clone has a handful of counts. The antigen remains unidentified. The sequenced material came from naive CD4+ T cells from PBMCs, cultured in vitro. The subset denotes: naive CD4+ T cells isolated by negative enrichment. The rearrangement joins TRBV9 to TRBJ2-2, with D unresolved. This TCR derives from an adult with COVID-19. In DNA, the CDR3 is TGTGCCAGCAGCGAGGACGGCTACACCGGGGAGCTGTTTTTT. Translation gives CASSEDGYTGELFF.